The 23 T cell receptor beta chains presented below share a single source sample, sequenced in a study of CD8+ T cells in alopecia areata. Documented treatment: oral pan-JAK inhibitor, 5-10 mg twice daily. In each case, RNA was isolated and then reverse transcribed into cDNA as the sequencing template. The method was immunoSEQ multiplex PCR; TCRdb's version includes in-frame clones alone and lacks a portion of them. The repertoire holds over 95,000 clones, with approximately 55% as singletons. Source: CD4+ T cells sorted from blood, taken at week 24, from a patient treated with tofacitinib. The receptor set was obtained from a human donor with alopecia areata.

The chain carries TRBV10-3 and TRBJ2-3; 12 nucleotides match TRBD2. The V gene's germline CDR1 is ENHRY and CDR2 SYGVKD. The CDR3 length is 16 residues. V lost 5 bases to trimming and J lost 3 bases; unmatched junction nucleotides: 6. CDR3 residues: CAISPLAGGPTDTQYF. The CDR3, as DNA: TGTGCCATCAGTCCACTAGCGGGGGGACCAACAGATACGCAGTATTTT.

This clone was counted between two and nine times. The J gene is TRBJ1-2, the V gene TRBV6-5; D call uncertain. The CDR3 covers 12 residues. The V gene's germline CDR1 is MNHEY and CDR2 SVGAGI. V lost 8 bases and J lost 8, with 15 bases in between. In nucleotides, the CDR3 is TGTGCCAGCGCCCCGGCCCAAAGGGGCTACACCTTC. Translation: CASAPAQRGYTF.

The chain joins TRBV7-9 to TRBJ1-3; no clear D. The CDR3 is 14 residues long. Germline CDR1 is SEHNR and CDR2 is FQNEAQ (reference sequence). V was clipped by 5 bases and J by 3 bases, with 11 bases between them. This CDR3 reads CASSRSGVGNTIYF. CDR3 sequence (DNA): TGTGCCAGCAGCCGGAGCGGGGTTGGAAACACCATATATTTT.

The V gene is TRBV6-5, the J gene TRBJ2-5, with D perhaps TRBD1 (5 bases). The CDR3 has 15 residues. V lost 0 bases, J lost 5 bases, and 13 bases lay in between. Germline values: CDR1 MNHEY, CDR2 SVGAGI. CDR3 protein: CASSYSNQGGETQYF. CDR3 DNA: TGTGCCAGCAGTTACTCGAACCAGGGCGGTGAGACCCAGTACTTC.

The chain uses TRBV4-2 and TRBJ1-5; the D gene is possibly TRBD1 (5 bases). Between the trimmed V and J ends, which lost 1 base and 0 bases, there was a span of 7 bases. The CDR3 is made up of 15 amino acids. Germline loops: CDR1 LGHNA, CDR2 YNFKEQ. Here the CDR3 reads CASSQGQNSNQPQHF. CDR3 in DNA: TGTGCCAGCAGCCAAGGACAGAATAGCAATCAGCCCCAGCATTTT.

The V and J genes are TRBV30 and TRBJ2-3; TRBD2 matches 7 bases. Germline trimming cut 2 bases from V and 4 bases from J; bases unmatched to any gene: 6. The CDR3 spans 14 residues. Per germline, CDR1 GTSNPN and CDR2 SVGIG (reference sequence). DNA for the CDR3: TGTGCCTGGAGTATAGGACTAGACGCAGATACGCAGTATTTT. Protein sequence: CAWSIGLDADTQYF.

The chain links TRBV30 to TRBJ2-1; 8 bases fit TRBD2. The V segment lost 1 base and the J segment 10 bases; nucleotides outside the gene matches: 6. The CDR3 has 13 amino acids. The germline gives CDR1 GTSNPN, CDR2 SVGIG (reference sequence). The CDR3 nucleotides read TGTGCCTGGAGTGAGTTAGCGGGAACAGAGCAGTTCTTC. It translates to CAWSELAGTEQFF.

The chain carries TRBV7-9 and TRBJ1-2; D perhaps matches TRBD1 (6 bases). Germline V CDR1 and CDR2: SEHNR, FQNEAQ (reference sequence). This CDR3 has 15 residues. V lost 5 bases to trimming and J lost 2 bases, with 15 bases between them. CDR3 coding DNA: TGTGCCAGCAGCAGGGGGTCGGCAGGGAACTATGGCTACACCTTC. It encodes CASSRGSAGNYGYTF. The variable domain in full, completed from reference TRBV7-9 and TRBJ1-2, reads DTGVSQNPRHKITKRGQNVTFRCDPISEHNRLYWYRQTLGQGPEFLTYFQNEAQLEKSRLLSDRFSAERPKGSFSTLEIQRTEQGDSAMYLCASSRGSAGNYGYTFGSGTRLTVV.

The rearrangement links TRBV15 to TRBJ1-2; a possible D gene is TRBD1 (5 bases). V was shortened by 5 bases and J by 10 bases, with 20 bases between the two germline ends. The CDR3 extends over 14 amino acids. Germline V gene sequence: CDR1 LNHNV, CDR2 YYDKDF (reference sequence). The CDR3: CATSPDPGTPSYTF. Written as DNA, the CDR3 is TGTGCCACCAGCCCAGATCCCGGGACGCCCTCCTACACCTTC.

This chain links TRBV4-1 with TRBJ1-6; a weak D match, TRBD1 (6 bases). The germline V gene encodes CDR1 MGHRA and CDR2 YSYEKL. The V gene lost 1 base and the J gene lost 0 bases, with 10 bases spanning the gap. The CDR3 extends over 17 amino acids. The CDR3 DNA is TGCGCCAGCAGCCAAGGAAGGGGGATCTCCTATAATTCACCCCTCCACTTT. Its translation is CASSQGRGISYNSPLHF.

This clone was seen a handful of times. The identical CDR3 is also encoded by other nucleotide sequences in the sample. The V gene is TRBV5-1, the J gene TRBJ2-1; D not resolved. Germline CDR1 SGHRS, CDR2 YFSETQ. The CDR3 is 13 residues long. Between the trimmed V and J ends, which lost 0 bases and 1 base, there was a span of 2 bases. CDR3 sequence: CASSLGSYNEQFF. The CDR3, as DNA: TGCGCCAGCAGCTTGGGGTCCTACAATGAGCAGTTCTTC.

V is TRBV5-1 and J is TRBJ2-1, with 9 bases identical to TRBD2. CDR3 length: 16 residues. Germline V gene sequence: CDR1 SGHRS, CDR2 YFSETQ. V gave up 0 bases and J gave up 5 bases; unmatched junction bases: 6. The CDR3 DNA is TGCGCCAGCAGCTTGGACCGACTAGCGGAAAACAATGAGCAGTTCTTC. The encoded protein is CASSLDRLAENNEQFF.

The chain recombines TRBV14 with TRBJ1-4, with 10 positions matching TRBD1. The length of the CDR3 is 16 residues. Losses at the gene ends were 2 bases for V and 5 bases for J; bases not matched to a gene: 5. Looked up from germline, CDR1 is SGHDN and CDR2 is FVKESK. CDR3 amino acids: CASSQFTGQGNEKLFF. The CDR3 DNA reads as TGTGCCAGCAGCCAATTTACGGGACAGGGGAATGAAAAACTGTTTTTT.

In its sample, this clone was seen a few times. The chain joins TRBV4-2 to TRBJ2-7; 10 bases fit TRBD1. V lost 0 bases, J lost 7 bases, and 15 bases stayed unmatched. This CDR3 contains 18 residues. CDR1 is LGHNA and CDR2 is YNFKEQ in the germline V gene. Here the CDR3 reads CASSQDPLRTGGVIEQYF. The CDR3 DNA sequence: TGTGCCAGCAGCCAAGATCCCCTTCGGACAGGGGGTGTTATAGAGCAGTACTTC.

The chain combines TRBV5-4 with TRBJ2-7; 8 positions agree with TRBD1. Germline CDR1 is SGHNT and CDR2 is YYREEE (reference sequence). J was trimmed by 3 bases and V by 0 bases; bases with no gene match: 8. The CDR3 contains 16 residues. CDR3 region: CASSLGVRGPDYEQYF. The CDR3 DNA is TGTGCCAGCAGCTTGGGCGTCAGGGGGCCCGACTACGAGCAGTACTTC.

This chain connects TRBV4-1 to TRBJ1-2; maybe TRBD1 (5 bases). The CDR3 contains 11 residues. V was shortened by 4 bases and J by 8 bases, with 8 bases between the two germline ends. Looked up from germline, CDR1 is MGHRA and CDR2 is YSYEKL. The CDR3 here is CASSRDRGYTF. The CDR3 DNA follows: TGCGCCAGCAGCCGAGACAGAGGCTACACCTTC.

This clone was detected a few times. The chain carries TRBV5-6 and TRBJ1-2, with 7 nucleotides matching TRBD1. V shed 4 bases, J shed 2 bases, and the junction held 5 bases outside the gene matches. Germline V gene data show CDR1 as SGHDT and CDR2 as YYEEEE. CDR3 length: 14 amino acids. The DNA of the CDR3 is TGTGCCAGCAGCGCGATGGACAGGAACTATGGCTACACCTTC. Protein: CASSAMDRNYGYTF.

The V gene is TRBV9, the J gene TRBJ2-2; D is perhaps TRBD1 (7 bases). The germline gives CDR1 SGDLS, CDR2 YYNGEE. V was clipped by 4 bases and J by 4 bases, with 8 bases between them. The CDR3 spans 13 residues. CDR3 in amino acids: CASSQGGTGELFF. The CDR3 coding sequence is TGTGCCAGCAGCCAGGGGGGCACCGGGGAGCTGTTTTTT.

This clone came up a few times. CDR3 amino acids: CASSLTGSNQPQHF. The DNA for the CDR3 is TGTGCCAGCAGCCTTACAGGGAGCAATCAGCCCCAGCATTTT. The chain uses TRBV7-9 and TRBJ1-5; possibly TRBD1 for D (6 bases). The CDR3 has 14 amino acids. Germline V gene lookup returns CDR1 SEHNR and CDR2 FQNEAQ (reference sequence). V was cut by 5 bases and J by 1 base, with 9 bases left in between. Using reference TRBV7-9 and TRBJ1-5 for the parts outside the CDR3, the full variable domain is DTGVSQNPRHKITKRGQNVTFRCDPISEHNRLYWYRQTLGQGPEFLTYFQNEAQLEKSRLLSDRFSAERPKGSFSTLEIQRTEQGDSAMYLCASSLTGSNQPQHFGDGTRLSIL.

This rearrangement joins TRBV29-1 to TRBJ1-2; D not resolved. Looked up from germline, CDR1 is SQVTM and CDR2 is ANQGSEA. This CDR3 region has 12 residues. Trimming shortened V by 7 bases and J by 2 bases, and 11 bases separated the two germline ends. CDR3 region: CSAVDSNYGYTF. The CDR3 bases are TGCAGCGCCGTGGACTCGAACTATGGCTACACCTTC.

This clone has just a few counts. The V and J genes are TRBV2 and TRBJ2-7; a possible D gene is TRBD1 (6 bases). This CDR3 has 13 amino acids. CDR1 is SNHLY, CDR2 FYNNEI, per germline. With 6 bases removed from V and 5 bases from J, the gap between germline ends came to 14 bases. In nucleotides, the CDR3 is TGTGCCAGCAGCACACTACAGGGAAACGAGCAGTACTTC. This sequence encodes CASSTLQGNEQYF.

The V and J genes are TRBV20-1 and TRBJ1-4; no clear D. The CDR3 has 10 amino acids. V gave up 8 bases and J gave up 8 bases, with 9 bases separating them. Germline V gene sequence: CDR1 DFQATT, CDR2 SNEGSKA (reference sequence). CDR3 amino acids: CSTSREKLFF. CDR3 DNA sequence: TGCAGTACAAGCAGGGAAAAACTGTTTTTT.

This rearrangement joins TRBV7-2 to TRBJ2-5; TRBD1 aligns across 8 bases. With V trimmed by 1 base and J by 1 base, 2 bases remained unmatched. There are 15 residues in the CDR3. CDR1 is SGHTA and CDR2 is FQGNSA in the germline V gene. CDR3 sequence (DNA): TGTGCCAGCAGCTTAGGACAGGGGTTCCAAGAGACCCAGTACTTC. It encodes CASSLGQGFQETQYF.